This T cell receptor (beta chain) was captured by sequencing in a study of identical twins. Each CDR3 protein is one row after TCRdb ran MiXCR on the 5' RACE reads. The sample comprises roughly 490,000 distinct CDR3 sequences, around 15% of which are singletons, and 0.8% to 1% rests with the top ten. Trimming took off 5 bases at V and 2 bases at J, with 16 bases between the two ends. CDR3 length: 16 residues. Study findings and constraints: Invariant MAIT and iNKT cells are populations that could partly confound zero-insertion analyses. Twins showed weaker excess sharing in their beta out-of-frame sequences.

About this clonotype: What it recognizes is unknown.

These records were also assigned to another study, of yellow fever vaccine responses in identical twins.

The V gene is TRBV12-3 or TRBV12-4, the J gene TRBJ1-5, with a weak D call TRBD1 (6 bases). The sequencing input was CD4+ T cells sorted from blood. The receptor comes from a woman aged 18 to 35 in good health. The CDR3 coding sequence is TGTGCCAGCAGTACATACAGGGCGTCGGGCAATCAGCCCCAGCATTTT. Translating gives CASSTYRASGNQPQHF.